What follows are 29 T cell receptor beta chains derived from one specimen sequenced in a study of tumor-infiltrating lymphocytes in oesophageal squamous cell carcinoma. Using its own MiXCR run on the PCR reads, TCRdb lists one record per CDR3 protein. Of tens of thousands of distinct CDR3 sequences listed, approximately 37% were seen once; the top ten hold over 15%. The source material was esophageal tumor tissue. All receptors derive from a female donor with esophageal squamous cell carcinoma.

The sample holds many counts of this clonotype. The chain recombines TRBV10-3 with TRBJ2-7, with D perhaps matching TRBD1 (6 bases). Trimming cost V 4 bases and J 2 bases, with 9 bases left between them. The V gene's germline CDR1 is ENHRY and CDR2 SYGVKD. CDR3 length: 13 residues. CDR3 bases: TGTGCCATCAGTGTGGGACATACCTACGAGCAGTACTTC. Residues: CAISVGHTYEQYF.

Details on this clonotype: A read error may be the cause here, since a much bigger clone is one base away. The chain uses TRBV28 and TRBJ2-7; the D is unclear. V lost 8 bases, J lost 7 bases, and 21 bases lay in between. Looked up from germline, CDR1 is MDHEN and CDR2 is SYDVKM. This CDR3 has 14 residues. The CDR3 DNA reads as TGTGCCAGCTCGTCGAGTGGGCTTAACAATGAGCAGTACTTC. Its protein is CASSSSGLNNEQYF.

This clonotype was seen more than once but under ten times. The chain joins TRBV7-2 to TRBJ2-2; D is uncertain. CDR3 size: 13 residues. In germline, CDR1 is SGHTA, CDR2 FQGNSA. Between the trimmed V and J ends, which lost 7 bases and 0 bases, there was a span of 6 bases. The DNA of the CDR3 is TGTGCCAGCACCCCCTCGAACACCGGGGAGCTGTTTTTT. Protein sequence: CASTPSNTGELFF. Complete variable domain (other parts from reference TRBV7-2 and TRBJ2-2): GAGVSQSPSNKVTEKGKDVELRCDPISGHTALYWYRQSLGQGLEFLIYFQGNSAPDKSGLPSDRFSAERTGGSVSTLTIQRTQQEDSAVYLCASTPSNTGELFFGEGSRLTVL.

The CDR3 DNA reads as TGTGCCAGCAGCTTAGGAGGTGTCCCCTACAATGAGCAGTTCTTC. Its protein product is CASSLGGVPYNEQFF. The chain has TRBV11-1 and TRBJ2-5, with D hard to call. The end of the DNA is better explained by TRBJ2-1, so the J call may be wrong. The CDR3 totals 15 residues. Germline V gives CDR1 SGHAT, CDR2 FQDESV (reference sequence).

By share, this clonotype ranks as medium-sized. The CDR3 DNA is TGCGCCAGCAGCCACCGGATAATGGGAGGGACCTACGAGCAGTACTTC. It codes for CASSHRIMGGTYEQYF. This chain connects TRBV10-2 to TRBJ2-7; TRBD2 aligns across 7 bases. The J segment lost 2 bases and the V segment lost 6 bases, leaving 13 bases of the junction unmatched. From germline, CDR1 is WSHSY and CDR2 SAAADI. This CDR3 has 16 residues.

This clonotype occurred once. This chain links TRBV7-2 with TRBJ2-1; D may be TRBD1 or TRBD2 (5 bases each). This CDR3 is 15 amino acids long. The germline gives CDR1 SGHTA, CDR2 FQGNSA. V lost 5 bases and J lost 0, with 11 bases in between. The CDR3, as DNA: TGTGCCAGCAGCAGGGACCAAAGCTCCTACAATGAGCAGTTCTTC. This encodes CASSRDQSSYNEQFF.

This clonotype was observed many times. This sequence joins TRBV28 and TRBJ2-7, with 7 nucleotides matching TRBD1. The CDR3 has 15 residues. V was clipped by 3 bases and J by 0 bases; unmatched bases: 5. Germline CDR1 reads MDHEN; CDR2 reads SYDVKM. The CDR3 here is CASSFDRDYSYEQYF. Written as DNA, the CDR3 is TGTGCCAGCAGTTTCGACAGGGATTACTCCTACGAGCAGTACTTC.

On this clonotype itself: The conserved final phenylalanine or tryptophan is absent from the CDR3, which likely points to a read error. The DNA is left out, because the CDR3 cannot be placed on it with certainty; the CDR3 is given as TCRdb lists it. The J gene is TRBJ2-7, the V gene TRBV27; the table's D call of TRBD2 was not tested on the DNA. From germline, CDR1 is MNHEY and CDR2 SMNVEV (reference sequence). The CDR3 is 15 amino acids in total, end residues counted. This chain's CDR3 is CASSVGRNYGYTFGS.

The chain joins TRBV6-1 to TRBJ1-5, with 8 nucleotides matching TRBD1. V lost 5 bases, J lost 4 bases, and 10 bases stayed unmatched. CDR3 size: 16 residues. Germline V CDR1 and CDR2: MNHNS, SASEGT. The CDR3 DNA reads TGTGCCAGCAGTACTCTAGGACAGGGACTTAATCAGCCCCAGCATTTT. As protein: CASSTLGQGLNQPQHF.

This clonotype has more than one count but fewer than ten. The chain carries TRBV28 and TRBJ1-1; a weak D match, TRBD1 (6 bases). The CDR3 runs 17 residues. V was shortened by 5 bases and J by 1 base, with 20 bases between the two germline ends. Germline V gene sequence: CDR1 MDHEN, CDR2 SYDVKM. CDR3 in amino acids: CASSRLDRSTANTEAFF. The CDR3 DNA reads TGTGCCAGCAGTCGCTTAGACAGGTCCACAGCGAACACTGAAGCTTTCTTT.

This clonotype showed up just once. This is likely a read error, given that the CDR3 carries no conserved phenylalanine or tryptophan at its end. Because the CDR3's place on the DNA is in doubt, the DNA is left out and the CDR3 is given as listed by TCRdb. The rearrangement uses TRBV7-8 and TRBJ1-6. The CDR3 is 15 amino acids in total, end residues counted. Germline V lookup: CDR1 SGHVS, CDR2 FQNEAQ. The CDR3 protein is CASSFDDTYEQYFGP.

This clonotype showed up many times. This may be a read error, as it is one base from a much larger clone. The chain has TRBV27 and TRBJ2-1, with 7 nucleotides matching TRBD2. The last part of the DNA fits TRBJ2-7 better; the J call may be wrong. This CDR3 comprises 14 residues. CDR1 and CDR2 from the germline V gene are MNHEY and SMNVEV (reference sequence). CDR3 DNA sequence: TGTGCCAGCAGTTCACTAGCGCGATACAATGAGCAGTACTTC. It translates to CASSSLARYNEQYF.

In regard to this clonotype: Given the absence of the conserved phenylalanine or tryptophan at the CDR3 end, a read error is likely. Because the CDR3's place on the DNA is in doubt, the DNA is left out and the CDR3 is given as listed by TCRdb. The chain recombines TRBV6-6 with TRBJ2-6; whether TRBD1, the table's D call, matches the DNA was not checked. Counting both end residues, the CDR3 totals 17 amino acids. Per germline, CDR1 MNHNY and CDR2 SVGAGI (reference sequence). CDR3 protein: CASSAQATGFYEQYFGA.

In its sample, this clonotype was seen many times. J is TRBJ1-5 and V is TRBV6-6; D is uncertain. Trimming cost V 2 bases and J 3 bases, with 8 bases left between them. The germline CDR1 and CDR2 sequences are MNHNY and SVGAGI (reference sequence). CDR3 size: 14 residues. CDR3 residues: CASSYGTYNQPQHF. The CDR3 nucleotides are TGTGCCAGCAGTTACGGAACCTACAATCAGCCCCAGCATTTT.

The J gene is TRBJ2-5, the V gene TRBV7-2; TRBD2 matches 8 bases. V lost 1 base and J lost 2; bases outside the gene matches: 3. Germline V lookup: CDR1 SGHTA, CDR2 FQGNSA. This CDR3 has 15 amino acids. The CDR3 region is CASSLGVAGQETQYF. The CDR3 DNA reads as TGTGCCAGCAGCTTAGGGGTAGCGGGACAAGAGACCCAGTACTTC.

In this sample, this clonotype turned up many times. V and J are TRBV18 and TRBJ2-7; weak D call: TRBD2 (6 bases). The germline V gene encodes CDR1 KGHSH and CDR2 LQKENI. Trimming removed 9 bases at V and 3 bases at J, with 15 bases between. This CDR3 spans 13 amino acids. The CDR3 DNA sequence: TGTGCCAGGCTCGGGAGTGGGGTCTACGAGCAGTACTTC. Protein: CARLGSGVYEQYF.

The sample holds many counts of this clonotype. A read error is likely, as this CDR3 ends without the conserved phenylalanine or tryptophan. The DNA is left out, because the CDR3 cannot be placed on it with certainty; the CDR3 is given as TCRdb lists it. The genes are TRBV7-2 and TRBJ2-7; no DNA check was done on the table's D call, TRBD1. Per germline, CDR1 SGHTA and CDR2 FQGNSA. The CDR3 sequence runs 15 residues, both termini included. CDR3: CASSFSRGDGYTFGS.

This clonotype was counted ten times or more. The chain combines TRBV11-1 with TRBJ2-1; 7 bases match TRBD1. CDR3 length: 16 residues. Trimming removed 4 bases from V and 2 bases from J; junction bases left unmatched: 8. CDR1 and CDR2 (germline): SGHAT, FQDESV (reference sequence). CDR3 region: CASSYNGQETYNEQFF. CDR3 DNA: TGTGCCAGCAGCTACAACGGACAGGAGACCTACAATGAGCAGTTCTTC.

This clonotype occurred many times. J is TRBJ2-1 and V is TRBV12-3 or TRBV12-4, with TRBD2 matching 9 bases. The V gene end was trimmed by 5 bases and the J gene end by 5 bases; junction bases not matched to a gene: 4. The CDR3 extends over 14 amino acids. The CDR3 reads CASSAGGTDNEQFF. As DNA, the CDR3 is TGTGCCAGCAGTGCGGGGGGGACAGACAATGAGCAGTTCTTC.

This clonotype was counted at least ten times. The chain recombines TRBV28 with TRBJ2-7; D is ambiguous. Trimming took 2 bases from V and 0 from J, leaving 17 bases between them. Germline V gene sequence: CDR1 MDHEN, CDR2 SYDVKM. This CDR3 contains 17 residues. This chain's CDR3 is CASSLRVWQSNSYEQYF. The CDR3 DNA sequence: TGTGCCAGCAGTTTACGTGTCTGGCAGAGCAACTCCTACGAGCAGTACTTC.

This clonotype was seen repeatedly, ten times or more. V is TRBV5-6 and J is TRBJ2-5; 7 bases align to TRBD2. The DNA matches TRBJ2-1 better at its end, which makes the J call doubtful. Germline V CDR1 and CDR2: SGHDT, YYEEEE. The CDR3 consists of 13 residues. CDR3 bases: TGTGCCAGCAGTACCGCTAGCGGCCCCCGACAGTTCTTC. Its protein product is CASSTASGPRQFF.

This clonotype was counted only a few times. V is TRBV18 and J is TRBJ1-1, with D uncertain. CDR1 and CDR2 from the germline V gene are KGHSH and LQKENI. Trimming took 2 bases from V and 10 from J, leaving 11 bases between them. The CDR3 contains 12 residues. The CDR3 DNA reads as TGTGCCAGCTCACCATTACCCGAAGGAGCTTTCTTT. Translating it yields CASSPLPEGAFF.

This sequence joins TRBV19 and TRBJ2-2; 9 positions agree with TRBD2. J lost 2 bases, V lost 7 bases, and 8 bases had no gene match. CDR3 length: 16 residues. Germline V gene lookup returns CDR1 LNHDA and CDR2 SQIVND (reference sequence). CDR3 region: CASKPLAGGNTGELFF. CDR3 in DNA: TGTGCCAGTAAACCACTAGCGGGTGGCAACACCGGGGAGCTGTTTTTT. The complete variable domain, with remaining parts taken from reference TRBV19 and TRBJ2-2, reads DGGITQSPKYLFRKEGQNVTLSCEQNLNHDAMYWYRQDPGQGLRLIYYSQIVNDFQKGDIAEGYSVSREKKESFPLTVTSAQKNPTAFYLCASKPLAGGNTGELFFGEGSRLTVL.

Only one count was recorded for this clonotype. The chain is built from TRBV27 and TRBJ1-2; 8 bases map to TRBD2. The end of the DNA is better explained by TRBJ2-1, so the J call may be wrong. The germline V gene has CDR1 MNHEY and CDR2 SMNVEV (reference sequence). The CDR3 length is 14 residues. The CDR3 protein is CATYRGGDYNEQFF. The CDR3 bases are TGTGCCACATATCGGGGGGGCGATTACAATGAGCAGTTCTTC.

In the case of this clonotype: Compared with germline, one end of the junction differs, possibly owing to a read error. V gene TRBV12-3 or TRBV12-4 combines with J gene TRBJ2-6; no clear D gene. The DNA matches TRBJ2-7 better at its end, which makes the J call doubtful. This CDR3 has 13 amino acids. In nucleotides, the CDR3 is TGTGCCAGCAGTTTAAGAGCCTCCGACGAGCAGTACTTC. It yields the protein CASSLRASDEQYF.

This clonotype was detected ten times or more. The V and J genes are TRBV9 and TRBJ2-1; D remains unclear. Germline assignment: CDR1 SGDLS and CDR2 YYNGEE. The CDR3 loop spans 12 amino acids. V gave up 3 bases and J gave up 12 bases, with 13 bases separating them. CDR3 in amino acids: CASSDPSSRQFF. For the CDR3, the DNA is TGTGCCAGCAGCGACCCAAGTAGTAGGCAGTTCTTC. Complete variable domain (other parts from reference TRBV9 and TRBJ2-1): DSGVTQTPKHLITATGQRVTLRCSPRSGDLSVYWYQQSLDQGLQFLIQYYNGEERAKGNILERFSAQQFPDLHSELNLSSLELGDSALYFCASSDPSSRQFFGPGTRLTVL.

Within the sample, this clonotype is medium-sized. This chain uses TRBV7-3 with TRBJ2-1, with 12 bases aligning to TRBD2. The CDR3 loop spans 15 amino acids. V trimming: 0 bases; J trimming: 12 bases; junction bases outside the gene matches: 6. CDR1 and CDR2 from the germline V gene are SGHTA and FQGTGA. The CDR3 loop reads CASSLTASGRAGQFF. As DNA, the CDR3 is TGTGCCAGCAGCTTAACGGCTAGCGGGAGGGCCGGGCAGTTCTTC.

This clonotype was observed many times. The chain joins TRBV28 to TRBJ2-3; 12 nucleotides match TRBD2. Germline V gene sequence: CDR1 MDHEN, CDR2 SYDVKM. The V gene end was trimmed by 8 bases and the J gene end by 6 bases; junction bases not matched to a gene: 3. The CDR3 loop spans 13 amino acids. Here the CDR3 reads CASGLAGRDTQYF. The CDR3 bases are TGTGCCAGCGGACTAGCGGGACGGGATACGCAGTATTTT. The entire variable domain, with the rest obtained from reference TRBV28 and TRBJ2-3, is as follows: DVKVTQSSRYLVKRTGEKVFLECVQDMDHENMFWYRQDPGLGLRLIYFSYDVKMKEKGDIPEGYSVSREKKERFSLILESASTNQTSMYLCASGLAGRDTQYFGPGTRLTVL.

This clonotype was recorded at least ten times. The V call is TRBV27, the J call TRBJ1-1; tentative D call: TRBD1 (6 bases). The CDR3 loop spans 13 amino acids. Germline V gene data show CDR1 as MNHEY and CDR2 as SMNVEV (reference sequence). V lost 3 bases and J lost 11, with 16 bases in between. The CDR3 region has the DNA TGTGCCAGCAGTTTTTCAGCCGGGACACCGGCTTTCTTT. Amino acids: CASSFSAGTPAFF.